A single sample is the source of the 8 T cell receptor beta chains below, sequenced in a study of identical twins (TCRdb year 2016). Receptor libraries were prepared by 5' RACE. The instrument given in TCRdb is Illumina HiSeq 2000. TCRdb's own reprocessing of the public reads used fastp at Q25 and MiXCR and kept productive beta chains. For every CDR3 protein sequence, its rows merge into one entry that carries the most common genes and DNA. This sample gives approximately 890,000 distinct CDR3 sequences in total; more than 9% of them show up just once. The top ten clones comprise under 2% of the sample. The same sample was also used in a study of yellow fever vaccine responses in identical twins.

Sequencing input: PBMCs. The receptors derive from a woman younger than 35 in good health.

This sequence joins TRBV10-3 and TRBJ2-5, with TRBD2 identical over 7 bases. Germline loops: CDR1 ENHRY, CDR2 SYGVKD. This CDR3 contains 16 residues. V was clipped by 0 bases and J by 5 bases; unmatched bases: 9. CDR3 nucleotide sequence: TGTGCCATCAGTGAGTCACCAGCGGGGAGCCGGGAGACCCAGTACTTC. This gives the protein CAISESPAGSRETQYF.

This clonotype was seen ten or more times. This chain connects TRBV5-8 to TRBJ2-2; D is possibly TRBD1 (6 bases). The length of the CDR3 is 15 residues. The germline V gene encodes CDR1 SGHTS and CDR2 YDEGEE. V dropped 0 bases and J dropped 6 bases, with 12 bases sitting between them. The CDR3 loop is CASSLDGGYAGELFF. The CDR3 DNA follows: TGTGCCAGCAGCTTGGATGGGGGCTACGCCGGGGAGCTGTTTTTT.

The chain couples TRBV20-1 to TRBJ2-7; TRBD1 is a possible D gene (5 bases). Germline V gene sequence: CDR1 DFQATT, CDR2 SNEGSKA (reference sequence). This CDR3 comprises 13 residues. V lost 6 bases and J lost 5, with 17 bases in between. This CDR3 is CSAPPQAGNEQYV. The CDR3 DNA sequence: TGCAGTGCCCCCCCCCAGGCAGGGAACGAGCAGTACGTC.

In this sample, this clonotype turned up many times. V gene TRBV20-1 combines with J gene TRBJ2-3, with 11 bases that match TRBD2. Per the germline V gene, CDR1 is DFQATT and CDR2 is SNEGSKA (reference sequence). CDR3 length equals 15 residues. Trimming removed 0 bases from V and 3 bases from J; junction bases left unmatched: 2. This chain's CDR3 is CSAREGTSGTDTQYF. The CDR3 bases are TGCAGTGCTAGAGAGGGGACTAGCGGTACAGATACGCAGTATTTT.

This clonotype has ten or more counts. The chain couples TRBV24-1 to TRBJ1-5, with 7 bases lining up with TRBD1. The V gene's germline CDR1 is KGHDR and CDR2 SFDVKD. The CDR3 covers 14 residues. The junction had 1 base not matched to a gene; V was cut back by 3 bases and J by 3 bases. Here the CDR3 reads CATSDDRVNQPQHF. The CDR3 DNA reads as TGTGCCACCAGTGATGACAGGGTCAATCAGCCCCAGCATTTT.

This clonotype was detected a few times. The gene calls are TRBV20-1 and TRBJ2-2, with 11 bases that match TRBD2. From germline, CDR1 is DFQATT and CDR2 SNEGSKA (reference sequence). V gave up 2 bases and J gave up 1 base; unmatched junction bases: 6. The CDR3 runs to 17 residues. The CDR3 coding sequence is TGCAGTGCTAGAAGGGGGGGACTAGCGGTGAACACCGGGGAGCTGTTTTTT. The encoded protein is CSARRGGLAVNTGELFF.

The V and J genes are TRBV9 and TRBJ2-1, with D possibly matching TRBD2 (6 bases). The CDR3 totals 17 residues. In germline, CDR1 is SGDLS, CDR2 YYNGEE. The ends were cut back, 6 bases at V and 0 bases at J, with 19 bases in the middle. The CDR3 nucleotides read TGTGCCAGCACCGGAATAGCGGACCACCCCTCCTACAATGAGCAGTTCTTC. This gives the protein CASTGIADHPSYNEQFF.

The table lists this clonotype with many counts. The chain uses TRBV24-1 and TRBJ2-1; a weak D match, TRBD2 (5 bases). V was shortened by 1 base and J by 6 bases, with 15 bases between the two germline ends. This CDR3 has 16 amino acids. Germline V gene data show CDR1 as KGHDR and CDR2 as SFDVKD. CDR3 DNA sequence: TGTGCCACCAGTGATTTCGGCCAGCCCGGAGGCAATGAGCAGTTCTTC. The encoded protein is CATSDFGQPGGNEQFF.